Below, 27 T cell receptor beta chains from the same sample are listed, as sequenced in a study of blood T cell repertoires in COVID-19. Some clones are missing from TCRdb's copy, which holds only in-frame ones; the method was immunoSEQ multiplex PCR. The data show about 170,000 clones, approximately 90% seen once. Sequenced sample: peripheral blood. The receptors originated from a man between 50 and 59 years old with acute or convalescent COVID-19.

This clone was recorded once. The chain combines TRBV3-1 (or the pseudogene TRBV3-2) with TRBJ2-1; 8 bases match TRBD1. CDR3 size: 15 residues. The trim removed 4 bases at V and 7 bases at J, leaving 9 bases unmatched. Germline V gives CDR1 LGHDT, CDR2 YNNKEL (reference sequence). CDR3 protein: CASSPGGPLGNEQFF. The CDR3 region has the DNA TGTGCCAGCAGCCCAGGGGGCCCACTAGGAAATGAGCAGTTCTTC.

This clone has just one count. This chain links TRBV5-5 with TRBJ1-3; TRBD1 is a possible D gene (5 bases). V gave up 1 base and J gave up 8 bases, with 22 bases separating them. Germline V gives CDR1 SGHKS, CDR2 YYEKEE (reference sequence). The CDR3 spans 17 residues. This CDR3 reads CASSLSPRTLLSHTIYF. DNA of the CDR3: TGTGCCAGCAGCTTGAGTCCCCGGACACTCCTTTCCCACACCATATATTTT.

CDR3 DNA: TGTGCCAGTAGTTCGACAGGGGGCTGGAATCAGCCCCAGCATTTT. Amino acid sequence: CASSSTGGWNQPQHF. The chain couples TRBV19 to TRBJ1-5; TRBD1 matches 10 bases. In germline, CDR1 is LNHDA, CDR2 SQIVND (reference sequence). The trim removed 5 bases at V and 4 bases at J, leaving 5 bases unmatched. The CDR3 spans 15 residues.

The J gene is TRBJ1-5, the V gene TRBV7-2; 8 bases are shared with TRBD1. Trimming removed 4 bases from V and 3 bases from J; junction bases left unmatched: 5. Germline V gene sequence: CDR1 SGHTA, CDR2 FQGNSA. This CDR3 is 15 amino acids long. The CDR3 protein is CASSSPDRANQPQHF. CDR3 bases: TGTGCCAGCAGCTCCCCGGACAGGGCCAATCAGCCCCAGCATTTT.

V gene TRBV4-1 combines with J gene TRBJ2-2; TRBD1 agrees at 7 bases. The length of the CDR3 is 20 residues. The trim removed 2 bases at V and 6 bases at J, leaving 21 bases unmatched. Germline CDR1 reads MGHRA; CDR2 reads YSYEKL. The DNA for the CDR3 is TGCGCCAGCAGCCAACACCTTATGGCCGACAGGGCCTCAAGTGCCGGGGAGCTGTTTTTT. Its protein product is CASSQHLMADRASSAGELFF.

In its sample, this clone was seen a few times. The genes are TRBV6-5 and TRBJ1-6; the D gene is possibly TRBD1 (5 bases). The CDR3 contains 13 residues. V dropped 8 bases and J dropped 14 bases, with 19 bases sitting between them. Germline V gene sequence: CDR1 MNHEY, CDR2 SVGAGI. The CDR3 coding sequence is TGTGCCAGCTCGTCCGGGCAGGGAAGCACCCTCCACTTT. As protein: CASSSGQGSTLHF.

The chain has TRBV27 and TRBJ1-4; 9 nucleotides match TRBD1. Germline loops: CDR1 MNHEY, CDR2 SMNVEV (reference sequence). The CDR3 extends over 15 amino acids. The V and J ends lost 5 bases and 7 bases, in that order; junction bases with no gene match: 8. CDR3 protein: CASSTAGTGSEKLFF. The CDR3 nucleotides are TGTGCCAGCAGTACGGCCGGGACAGGGAGTGAAAAACTGTTTTTT.

The chain employs TRBV4-1 and TRBJ1-5, with D perhaps TRBD1 (6 bases). V lost 3 bases to trimming and J lost 7 bases, with 16 bases between them. This CDR3 spans 15 amino acids. Germline V gives CDR1 MGHRA, CDR2 YSYEKL. CDR3 bases: TGCGCCAGCAGCCAGCTGACAGGAGCAGGGCAGCCCCAGCATTTT. This gives the protein CASSQLTGAGQPQHF.

This clone came up a few times. The J gene is TRBJ2-6, the V gene TRBV5-1; 7 bases match TRBD1. The CDR3 runs to 19 residues. Germline V gives CDR1 SGHRS, CDR2 YFSETQ. Losses at the gene ends were 0 bases for V and 3 bases for J; bases not matched to a gene: 12. CDR3 DNA sequence: TGCGCCAGCAGCTTGGGACAGGGCCTCTTACAGGATGGGGCCAACGTCCTGACTTTC. It translates to CASSLGQGLLQDGANVLTF.

V gene TRBV2 combines with J gene TRBJ1-1, with unresolved D. This CDR3 is built from 13 residues. V gave up 1 base and J gave up 3 bases, with 6 bases separating them. Germline V gene data show CDR1 as SNHLY and CDR2 as FYNNEI. The CDR3 loop reads CASSEVPDTEAFF. In DNA, the CDR3 is TGTGCCAGCAGTGAAGTCCCGGACACTGAAGCTTTCTTT.

The chain is built from TRBV10-1 and TRBJ2-1; 8 nucleotides align to TRBD1. CDR3 length: 12 residues. CDR1 WNHNN and CDR2 SYGVQD come from the germline V gene (reference sequence). J gave up 12 bases and V 2 bases, and 3 bases lay outside the gene matches. The CDR3 DNA is TGCGCCAGCAGTGAGGACAGGGGTTTGCAGTTCTTC. Its translation: CASSEDRGLQFF.

J is TRBJ2-7 and V is TRBV6-5; 9 nucleotides align to TRBD2. With V trimmed by 1 base and J by 5 bases, 9 bases remained unmatched. This CDR3 has 16 amino acids. Germline V gene data show CDR1 as MNHEY and CDR2 as SVGAGI. The CDR3: CASSYWGSGRGDEQYF. The CDR3 coding sequence is TGTGCCAGCAGTTACTGGGGTAGCGGGAGAGGCGACGAGCAGTACTTC.

V and J are TRBV19 and TRBJ2-7; TRBD1 matches 12 bases. The junction had 7 bases not matched to a gene; V was cut back by 9 bases and J by 7 bases. CDR1 is LNHDA and CDR2 is SQIVND in the germline V gene (reference sequence). The CDR3 covers 13 residues. Written as DNA, the CDR3 is TGTGCCAGCGCCGGGACAGGGGGCAGTGAGCAGTACTTC. Its protein product is CASAGTGGSEQYF.

The chain joins TRBV28 to TRBJ1-2; D may be TRBD1 (5 bases). The CDR3 covers 15 residues. V dropped 5 bases and J dropped 4 bases, with 17 bases sitting between them. Germline V gene data show CDR1 as MDHEN and CDR2 as SYDVKM. The CDR3 region has the DNA TGTGCCAGCAGTCCCCCGGGGGAGCGCTCCTATGGCTACACCTTC. Translating gives CASSPPGERSYGYTF.

This clone appeared a single time. V usage is TRBV7-9 and J usage is TRBJ1-2; D is unresolved. This CDR3 is built from 10 residues. Looked up from germline, CDR1 is SEHNR and CDR2 is FQNEAQ (reference sequence). The V and J ends lost 7 bases and 8 bases respectively, with 8 bases between them. The CDR3 DNA is TGTGCCAGCAAAGTGGAGGGCTACACCTTC. This encodes CASKVEGYTF.

The chain links TRBV19 to TRBJ1-5; D unclear. V was trimmed by 3 bases and J by 0 bases, leaving 9 bases between them. The V gene's germline CDR1 is LNHDA and CDR2 SQIVND (reference sequence). The CDR3 spans 15 residues. The CDR3 bases are TGTGCCAGTAGTATTCGAGGGAGTAGCAATCAGCCCCAGCATTTT. Its protein product is CASSIRGSSNQPQHF.

This clone was recorded only once. The chain uses TRBV28 and TRBJ2-3, with unresolved D. Germline V gene data show CDR1 as MDHEN and CDR2 as SYDVKM. This CDR3 region has 18 residues. The V end lost 1 base, the J end lost 1 base, and 18 bases lay between the germline ends. CDR3 region: CASSLLAPPQFGTDTQYF. The CDR3 DNA is TGTGCCAGCAGTTTATTGGCCCCTCCTCAGTTTGGCACAGATACGCAGTATTTT.

This rearrangement joins TRBV30 to TRBJ1-4, with D possibly matching TRBD1 (6 bases). The CDR3 totals 14 residues. The germline V and J ends were trimmed by 2 bases and 11 bases, with 18 bases remaining between them. In germline, CDR1 is GTSNPN, CDR2 SVGIG (reference sequence). As DNA, the CDR3 is TGTGCCTGGAGTACCACAGGGCTCGGCGAGAAACTGTTTTTT. Translated: CAWSTTGLGEKLFF.

The chain employs TRBV6-5 and TRBJ1-6, with 10 bases that match TRBD1. Per germline, CDR1 MNHEY and CDR2 SVGAGI. This CDR3 spans 15 amino acids. V trimming: 5 bases; J trimming: 4 bases; junction bases outside the gene matches: 2. As DNA, the CDR3 is TGTGCCAGCAGTCAGGACAGGGGGTATAATTCACCCCTCCACTTT. It translates to CASSQDRGYNSPLHF.

The chain carries TRBV28 and TRBJ1-4; no clear D. Trimming shortened V by 5 bases and J by 4 bases, and 14 bases separated the two germline ends. Germline assignment: CDR1 MDHEN and CDR2 SYDVKM. The CDR3 contains 15 residues. In DNA, the CDR3 is TGTGCCAGCAGTGACGAGGACGGACTTAATGAAAAACTGTTTTTT. Protein product: CASSDEDGLNEKLFF.

This chain links TRBV4-3 with TRBJ1-3; no reliable D call. Germline loops: CDR1 LGHNA, CDR2 YSLEER. Trimming took 0 bases from V and 0 from J, leaving 6 bases between them. The CDR3 contains 15 residues. The CDR3 DNA reads TGCGCCAGCAGCCAAGAATGGCTCTCTGGAAACACCATATATTTT. Its protein is CASSQEWLSGNTIYF.

This chain joins TRBV2 and TRBJ2-1; D perhaps matches TRBD2 (6 bases). The ends were cut back, 8 bases at V and 4 bases at J, with 15 bases in the middle. The germline CDR1 and CDR2 sequences are SNHLY and FYNNEI. The CDR3 consists of 14 residues. The chain's CDR3 is CASVRAGSYNEQFF. The CDR3 nucleotides read TGTGCCAGCGTCCGAGCGGGCTCTTACAATGAGCAGTTCTTC.

This sequence joins TRBV28 and TRBJ1-6; 10 bases line up with TRBD1. The germline V gene encodes CDR1 MDHEN and CDR2 SYDVKM. The length of the CDR3 is 14 residues. The junction had 0 bases not matched to a gene; V was cut back by 3 bases and J by 7 bases. The CDR3 DNA sequence: TGTGCCAGCAGTTTGGGACAGGGGAATTCACCCCTCCACTTT. Translating gives CASSLGQGNSPLHF.

The rearrangement uses TRBV28 and TRBJ2-7; 7 bases fit TRBD2. CDR1 and CDR2 (germline): MDHEN, SYDVKM. V was clipped by 2 bases and J by 2 bases; unmatched bases: 3. This CDR3 is 14 amino acids long. CDR3 in amino acids: CASSLTSVTYEQYF. The CDR3 DNA is TGTGCCAGCAGTTTAACTAGCGTTACCTACGAGCAGTACTTC.

The genes are TRBV11-2 and TRBJ2-5; TRBD2 is a possible D gene (6 bases). Between the trimmed V and J ends, which lost 6 bases and 5 bases, there was a span of 13 bases. This CDR3 spans 13 amino acids. From germline, CDR1 is SGHAT and CDR2 FQNNGV. CDR3 nucleotides: TGTGCCAGCAGTCCGGGAGTAGGGGAGACCCAGTACTTC. This codes for CASSPGVGETQYF. Full variable domain (remainder filled in from reference TRBV11-2 and TRBJ2-5): EAGVAQSPRYKIIEKRQSVAFWCNPISGHATLYWYQQILGQGPKLLIQFQNNGVVDDSQLPKDRFSAERLKGVDSTLKIQPAKLEDSAVYLCASSPGVGETQYFGPGTRLLVL.

This chain uses TRBV9 with TRBJ2-2; tentatively, D is TRBD2 (5 bases). CDR3 length equals 14 residues. The V gene lost 4 bases and the J gene lost 3 bases, with 10 bases spanning the gap. Germline loops: CDR1 SGDLS, CDR2 YYNGEE. CDR3 sequence reads: CASSPSLDTGELFF. DNA for the CDR3: TGTGCCAGCAGCCCGTCACTAGACACCGGGGAGCTGTTTTTT. The whole variable domain, remainder taken from reference TRBV9 and TRBJ2-2, is DSGVTQTPKHLITATGQRVTLRCSPRSGDLSVYWYQQSLDQGLQFLIQYYNGEERAKGNILERFSAQQFPDLHSELNLSSLELGDSALYFCASSPSLDTGELFFGEGSRLTVL.

The V and J genes are TRBV6-2 or TRBV6-3 and TRBJ1-2, with TRBD1 identical over 8 bases. The CDR3 is 13 residues long. CDR1 is MNHEY and CDR2 is SVGEGT in the germline V gene. With V trimmed by 4 bases and J by 8 bases, 6 bases remained unmatched. In nucleotides, the CDR3 is TGTGCCAGCAGTTTGGACAGGGCTCGCGGCTACACCTTC. As protein: CASSLDRARGYTF.